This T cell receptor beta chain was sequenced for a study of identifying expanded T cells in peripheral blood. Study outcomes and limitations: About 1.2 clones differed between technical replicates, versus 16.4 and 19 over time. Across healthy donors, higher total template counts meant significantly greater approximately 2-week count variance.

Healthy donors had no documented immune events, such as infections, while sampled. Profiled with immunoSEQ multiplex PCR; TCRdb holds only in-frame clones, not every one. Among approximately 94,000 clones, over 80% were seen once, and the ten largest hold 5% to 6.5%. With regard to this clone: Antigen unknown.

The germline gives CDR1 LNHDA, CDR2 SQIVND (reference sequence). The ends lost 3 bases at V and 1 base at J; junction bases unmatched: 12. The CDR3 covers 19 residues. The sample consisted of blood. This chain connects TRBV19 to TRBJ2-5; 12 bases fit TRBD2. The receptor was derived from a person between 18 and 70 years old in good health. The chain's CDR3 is CASSIRSSGRVTGQETQYF. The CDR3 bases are TGTGCCAGTAGTATTAGATCTAGCGGGAGGGTTACGGGCCAAGAGACCCAGTACTTC. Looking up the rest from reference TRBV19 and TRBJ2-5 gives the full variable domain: DGGITQSPKYLFRKEGQNVTLSCEQNLNHDAMYWYRQDPGQGLRLIYYSQIVNDFQKGDIAEGYSVSREKKESFPLTVTSAQKNPTAFYLCASSIRSSGRVTGQETQYFGPGTRLLVL.